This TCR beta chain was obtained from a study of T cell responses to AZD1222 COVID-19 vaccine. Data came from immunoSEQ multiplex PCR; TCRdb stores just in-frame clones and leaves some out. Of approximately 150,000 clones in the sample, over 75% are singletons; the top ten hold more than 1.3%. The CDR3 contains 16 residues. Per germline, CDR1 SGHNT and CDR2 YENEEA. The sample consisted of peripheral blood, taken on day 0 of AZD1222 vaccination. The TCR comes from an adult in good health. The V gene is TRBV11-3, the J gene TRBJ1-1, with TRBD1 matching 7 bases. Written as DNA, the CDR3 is TGTGCATCAAAGTCGAACCGGGACAGCATGAACACTGAAGCTTTCTTT. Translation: CASKSNRDSMNTEAFF. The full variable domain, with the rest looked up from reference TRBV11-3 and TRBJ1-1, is EAGVVQSPRYKIIEKKQPVAFWCNPISGHNTLYWYLQNLGQGPELLIRYENEEAVDDSQLPKDRFSAERLKGVDSTLKIQPAELGDSAVYLCASKSNRDSMNTEAFFGQGTRLTVV.